This TCR beta chain was found in a study of cytotoxic CD8 clonotypes in ibrutinib-treated CLL. Whole-study context: The group held approximately eleven relapsed/refractory and about 15 treatment-naive patients, with some 17 IGHV unmutated. Overall study findings and caveats: Higher clonality was seen at ibrutinib response and a return toward baseline at progression. Public clonotypes occurred uncommonly; on treatment, they contracted or remained stable. The study found baseline clonality above age-matched healthy donors, tracking circulating CD8+ T-cell counts.

The CDR3 runs 14 residues. Germline-derived CDR1 and CDR2 are SGHDN and FVKESK. V was clipped by 2 bases and J by 5 bases; unmatched bases: 4. Turning to this clone: The antigen remains unidentified.

The table came from immunoSEQ multiplex PCR; TCRdb's copy has only in-frame clones and leaves some out. The table lists around 330,000 clones, over 55% of them singletons. The chain uses TRBV14 and TRBJ2-7; 9 bases line up with TRBD1. This specimen was PBMCs, taken after 36 months of ibrutinib treatment. The source of this sequence is a human donor with chronic lymphocytic leukemia. The CDR3, as DNA: TGTGCCAGCAGCCAACTCGGACAGGGGAACGAGCAGTACTTC. It yields the protein CASSQLGQGNEQYF.